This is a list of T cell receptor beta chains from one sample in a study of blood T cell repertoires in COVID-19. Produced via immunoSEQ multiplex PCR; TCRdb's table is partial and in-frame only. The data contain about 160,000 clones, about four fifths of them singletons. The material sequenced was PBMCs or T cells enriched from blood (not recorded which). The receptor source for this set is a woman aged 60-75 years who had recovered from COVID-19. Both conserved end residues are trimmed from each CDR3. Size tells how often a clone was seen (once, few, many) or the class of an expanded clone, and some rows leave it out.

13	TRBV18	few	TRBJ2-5	ASSPPRGGRETQY
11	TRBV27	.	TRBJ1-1	ASKTVLNTEAF
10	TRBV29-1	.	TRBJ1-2	SVVGQGNGYT
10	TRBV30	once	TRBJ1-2	AWNRVNYGYT
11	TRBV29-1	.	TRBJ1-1	SAHGGDKAEAF
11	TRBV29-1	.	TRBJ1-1	SVEAGTTTEAF
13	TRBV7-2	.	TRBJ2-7	ASSFSGSSSYEQY
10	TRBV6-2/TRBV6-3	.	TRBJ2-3	ASSRLADTQY
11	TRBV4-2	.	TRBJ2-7	ASSPSPTYEQY
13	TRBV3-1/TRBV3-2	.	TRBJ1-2	ASSLPGQGEDGYT
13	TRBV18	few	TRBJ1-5	ASSPGGQGNQPQH
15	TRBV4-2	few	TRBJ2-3	ASSRGNSGGAADTQY
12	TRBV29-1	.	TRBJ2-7	SVRGQANSYEQY
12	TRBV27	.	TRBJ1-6	ASSYYRGDSPLH
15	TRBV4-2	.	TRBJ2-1	ASSQPLAGGSYNEQF
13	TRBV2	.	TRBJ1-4	ASSENGVTNEKLF
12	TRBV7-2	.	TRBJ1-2	ASSSTGTGSGYT
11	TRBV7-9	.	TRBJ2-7	ASSPLRGIEQY
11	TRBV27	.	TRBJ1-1	ASSLNQYTEAF
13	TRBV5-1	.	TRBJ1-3	ASSSDRGSGNTIY
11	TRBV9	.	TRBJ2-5	ASTGTGKGTQY
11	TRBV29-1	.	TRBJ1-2	SVGTGGNYGYT
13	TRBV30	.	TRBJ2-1	AWTLPGTGGNRGF
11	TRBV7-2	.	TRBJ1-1	ASSFWQNTEAF
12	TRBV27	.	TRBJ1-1	ASSEDRGNTEAF
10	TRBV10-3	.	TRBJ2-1	ATRETGNEQF
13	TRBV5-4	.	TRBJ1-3	ASSVDGTSGNTIY
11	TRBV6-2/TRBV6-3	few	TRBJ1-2	ASSATGVYGYT
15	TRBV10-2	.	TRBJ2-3	ASSESKGQGKADTQY
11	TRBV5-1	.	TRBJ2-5	ASRRTGQETQY
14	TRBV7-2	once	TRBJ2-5	ASSLREGLAGETQY
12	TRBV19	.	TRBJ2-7	ASSIAGGSYEQY
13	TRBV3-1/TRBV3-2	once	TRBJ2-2	ASSETSGGTGELF
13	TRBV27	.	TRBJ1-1	ASSLSPGRRTEAF
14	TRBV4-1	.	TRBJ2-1	ASSPRLSGGINEQF
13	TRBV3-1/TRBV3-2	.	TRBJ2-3	ASSQELAGADTQY
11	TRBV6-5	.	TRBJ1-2	ASSPGHDYGYT
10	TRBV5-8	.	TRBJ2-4	ASSFQGNIQY
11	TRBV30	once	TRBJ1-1	AWSLRGNTEAF
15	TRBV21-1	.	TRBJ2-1	ASSKVLGLAGGPAQF
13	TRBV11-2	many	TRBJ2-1	ASSLEPGLFLEQF
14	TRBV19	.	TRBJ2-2	ASSIGRGGGTGELF
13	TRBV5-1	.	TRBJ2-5	ASSPGRTGGETQY